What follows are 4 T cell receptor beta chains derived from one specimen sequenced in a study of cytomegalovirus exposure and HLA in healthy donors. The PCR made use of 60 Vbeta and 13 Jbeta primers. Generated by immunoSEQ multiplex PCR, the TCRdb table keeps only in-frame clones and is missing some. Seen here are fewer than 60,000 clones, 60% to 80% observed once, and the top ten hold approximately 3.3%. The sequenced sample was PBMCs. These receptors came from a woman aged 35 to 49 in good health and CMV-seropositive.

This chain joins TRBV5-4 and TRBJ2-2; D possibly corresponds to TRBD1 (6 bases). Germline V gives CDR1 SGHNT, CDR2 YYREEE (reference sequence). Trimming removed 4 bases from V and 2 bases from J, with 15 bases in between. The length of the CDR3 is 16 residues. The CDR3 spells CASSRQGSINTGELFF. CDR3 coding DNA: TGTGCCAGCAGCCGGCAGGGGTCTATTAACACCGGGGAGCTGTTTTTT. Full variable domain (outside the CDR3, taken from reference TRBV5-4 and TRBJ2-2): ETGVTQSPTHLIKTRGQQVTLRCSSQSGHNTVSWYQQALGQGPQFIFQYYREEENGRGNFPPRFSGLQFPNYSSELNVNALELDDSALYLCASSRQGSINTGELFFGEGSRLTVL.

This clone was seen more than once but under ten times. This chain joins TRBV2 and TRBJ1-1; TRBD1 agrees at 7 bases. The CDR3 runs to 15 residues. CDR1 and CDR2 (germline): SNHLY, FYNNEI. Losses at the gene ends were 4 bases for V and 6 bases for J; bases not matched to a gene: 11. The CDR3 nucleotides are TGTGCCAGCAGTGTGGTCAGGGGGATCTCAGCTGAAGCTTTCTTT. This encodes CASSVVRGISAEAFF.

The CDR3 reads CASSVAGGGGYEQYF. The CDR3 coding sequence is TGTGCCAGCAGCGTAGCGGGAGGCGGGGGATACGAGCAGTACTTC. The rearrangement joins TRBV9 to TRBJ2-7; 7 bases line up with TRBD2. The germline gives CDR1 SGDLS, CDR2 YYNGEE. This CDR3 has 15 amino acids. J was trimmed by 4 bases and V by 0 bases; bases with no gene match: 7.

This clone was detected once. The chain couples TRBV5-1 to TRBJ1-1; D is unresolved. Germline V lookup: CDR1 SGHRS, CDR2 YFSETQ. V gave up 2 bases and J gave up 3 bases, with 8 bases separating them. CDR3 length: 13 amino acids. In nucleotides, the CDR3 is TGCGCCAGCAGCTTAGGACTGGACACTGAAGCTTTCTTT. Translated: CASSLGLDTEAFF. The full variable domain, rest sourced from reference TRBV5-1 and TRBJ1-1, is KAGVTQTPRYLIKTRGQQVTLSCSPISGHRSVSWYQQTPGQGLQFLFEYFSETQRNKGNFPGRFSGRQFSNSRSEMNVSTLELGDSALYLCASSLGLDTEAFFGQGTRLTVV.